This T cell receptor beta chain stems from a study of cytomegalovirus exposure and HLA in healthy donors. CDR1 is MNHEY, CDR2 SMNVEV, per germline (reference sequence). This CDR3 comprises 15 residues. J was trimmed by 5 bases and V by 8 bases; bases with no gene match: 9. The primer mix had 60 Vbeta and 13 Jbeta primers. This table comes from immunoSEQ multiplex PCR, and its TCRdb copy is limited to in-frame clones, with some not included. The sample records some 200,000 clones, roughly 60% being singletons. This TCR was recovered from a man aged 35 to 55 in good health and CMV-seronegative. The chain has TRBV27 and TRBJ1-5; 10 bases map to TRBD1. The sequenced material came from PBMCs. This chain's CDR3 is CASRPSGTGDQPQHF. The DNA for the CDR3 is TGTGCCAGCCGTCCCAGCGGGACAGGGGATCAGCCCCAGCATTTT.